This T cell receptor beta chain was sequenced in a study of CD8+CD57+ T cells in acquired aplastic anemia. The V gene's germline CDR1 is ENHRY and CDR2 SYGVKD. The CDR3 region is 15 residues in length, termini included. On this clonotype itself: The conserved final phenylalanine or tryptophan is absent from the CDR3, which likely points to a read error. The DNA is left out, because the CDR3 cannot be placed on it with certainty; the CDR3 is given as TCRdb lists it.

Template material for TCR beta VDJ and CDR3 profiling consisted of genomic DNA. TCRdb reprocessed the reads with MiXCR, giving one entry per CDR3 protein. Of around 400,000 distinct CDR3 sequences listed, 55% to 70% are singletons. This chain links TRBV10-3 with TRBJ2-6; the table's D call, TRBD2, was not checked against the DNA. The material sequenced was sorted CD4+, CD8+, or CD8+CD57+ T cells (not recorded which) from PBMCs. The clonotype originates from a human donor in good health, serving as a control. The CDR3 reads CAARQRAFYAYTLGS.